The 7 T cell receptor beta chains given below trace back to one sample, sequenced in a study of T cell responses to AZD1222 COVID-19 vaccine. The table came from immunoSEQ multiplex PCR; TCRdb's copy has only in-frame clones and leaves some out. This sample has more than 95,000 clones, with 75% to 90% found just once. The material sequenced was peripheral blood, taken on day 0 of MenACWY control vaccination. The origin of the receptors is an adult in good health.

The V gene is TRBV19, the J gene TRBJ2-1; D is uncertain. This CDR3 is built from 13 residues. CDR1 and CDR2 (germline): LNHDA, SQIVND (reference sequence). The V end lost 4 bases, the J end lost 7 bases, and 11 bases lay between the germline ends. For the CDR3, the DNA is TGTGCCAGTAGTACCGACCTTAGGAATGAGCAGTTCTTC. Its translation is CASSTDLRNEQFF.

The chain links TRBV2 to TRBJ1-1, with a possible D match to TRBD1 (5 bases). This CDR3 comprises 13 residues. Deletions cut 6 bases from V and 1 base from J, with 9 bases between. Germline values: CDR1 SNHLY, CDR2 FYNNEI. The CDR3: CASRWGRNTEAFF. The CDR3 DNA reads TGTGCCAGCAGGTGGGGGAGGAACACTGAAGCTTTCTTT.

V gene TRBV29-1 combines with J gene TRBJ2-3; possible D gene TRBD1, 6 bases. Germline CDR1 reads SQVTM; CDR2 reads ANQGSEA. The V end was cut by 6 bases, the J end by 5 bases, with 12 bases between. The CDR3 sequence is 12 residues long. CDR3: CSVELTGDTQYF. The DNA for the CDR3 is TGCAGCGTGGAATTGACAGGAGATACGCAGTATTTT.

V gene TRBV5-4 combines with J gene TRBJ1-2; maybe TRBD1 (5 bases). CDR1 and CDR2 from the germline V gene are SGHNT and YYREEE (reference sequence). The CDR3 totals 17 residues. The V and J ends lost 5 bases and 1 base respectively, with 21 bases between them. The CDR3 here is CASSHPPGTGFNYGYTF. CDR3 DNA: TGTGCCAGCAGTCATCCCCCCGGGACGGGGTTTAACTATGGCTACACCTTC.

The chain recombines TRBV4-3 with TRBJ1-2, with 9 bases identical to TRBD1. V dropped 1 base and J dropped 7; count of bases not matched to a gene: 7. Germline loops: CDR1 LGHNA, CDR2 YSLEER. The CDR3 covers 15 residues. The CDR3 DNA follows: TGCGCCAGCAGCCAAGGGGGGACAGGGTCCCCTGGCTACACCTTC. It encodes CASSQGGTGSPGYTF.

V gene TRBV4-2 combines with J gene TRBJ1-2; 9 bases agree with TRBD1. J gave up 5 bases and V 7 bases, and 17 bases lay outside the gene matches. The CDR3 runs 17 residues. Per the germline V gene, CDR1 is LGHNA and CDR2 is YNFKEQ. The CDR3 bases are TGTGCCAGCACCCTTGCTCGGACAGGGGCCGACCCTTATGGCTACACCTTC. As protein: CASTLARTGADPYGYTF.

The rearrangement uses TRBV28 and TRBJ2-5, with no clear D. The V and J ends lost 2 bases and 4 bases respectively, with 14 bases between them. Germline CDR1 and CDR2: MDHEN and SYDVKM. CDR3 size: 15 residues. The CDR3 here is CASSLDPDSSETQYF. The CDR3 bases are TGTGCCAGCAGTTTAGACCCGGATAGTTCAGAGACCCAGTACTTC.